This T cell receptor beta chain was documented in a study of blood T cell repertoires in COVID-19. Data came from immunoSEQ multiplex PCR; TCRdb stores just in-frame clones and leaves some out. The sample has about 100,000 clones; roughly 85% are singletons. CDR3 size: 19 residues. Germline loops: CDR1 SGHKS, CDR2 YYEKEE (reference sequence). J was trimmed by 1 base and V by 1 base; bases with no gene match: 15. This clonotype originated in a woman aged 50 to 60 who had recovered from COVID-19. The rearrangement links TRBV5-5 to TRBJ2-7; 9 positions agree with TRBD2. Sequenced sample: PBMCs or T cells enriched from blood (not recorded which). CDR3 residues: CASSLFGIGVAGVSYEQYF. The CDR3 coding sequence is TGTGCCAGCAGCTTGTTTGGAATAGGGGTAGCGGGGGTATCCTACGAGCAGTACTTC.